A selection of T cell receptor beta chains follows, all from one sample in a study of OX40 agonist ivuxolimab in advanced cancers. Using immunoSEQ multiplex PCR, the repertoire was profiled, and TCRdb retains in-frame clones only, with some absent. Here the sample spans more than 35,000 clones, roughly 80% being singletons. The input for sequencing was CD4+ or CD8+ T cells sorted from blood, taken in a trial of the OX40 agonist ivuxolimab. These receptor sequences come from an adult with an advanced solid tumor such as melanoma, head and neck, liver or kidney cancer. The conserved cysteine and the conserved F or W are not part of the CDR3 here.

v_gene: TRBV9
j_gene: TRBJ1-4
len: 13
CDR3aa: ASSPRTGENEKLF

v_gene: TRBV19
j_gene: TRBJ2-1
len: 13
CDR3aa: ASSIRDRVFNEQF

v_gene: TRBV30
j_gene: TRBJ1-2
len: 11
CDR3aa: AWLDRTNYGYT

v_gene: TRBV27
j_gene: TRBJ2-7
len: 13
CDR3aa: ASRTLGQGAFEQY

v_gene: TRBV14
j_gene: TRBJ1-5
len: 12
CDR3aa: ASSHTGESQPQH

v_gene: TRBV14
j_gene: TRBJ2-2
len: 16
CDR3aa: ASSWTSGIAPSAGELF

v_gene: TRBV7-2
j_gene: TRBJ1-2
len: 12
CDR3aa: ASSLSWAGVGYT

v_gene: TRBV11-1
j_gene: TRBJ2-7
len: 13
CDR3aa: ASSLAGRDSYEQY

v_gene: TRBV6-6
j_gene: TRBJ1-2
len: 14
CDR3aa: ASSYGTTYLNYGYT

v_gene: TRBV19
j_gene: TRBJ2-1
len: 12
CDR3aa: ASRTSGRYNEQF